One sample yielded the 3 T cell receptor beta chains listed below, sequenced in a study of beta chain features in type 1 diabetes. Expressed TCRB transcripts were sequenced because the entire RNA isolate underwent reverse transcription. Sequencing was performed with immunoSEQ multiplex PCR; in TCRdb, only in-frame clones are kept and a portion is missing. The data show hundreds of thousands of clones, with 68% seen just once and around 0.05% held by the top ten. The material sequenced was naive CD4+ T cells from blood. The receptor source for this set is a man aged 25-45 years in good health.

The chain couples TRBV30 to TRBJ1-1; 7 nucleotides match TRBD1. Looked up from germline, CDR1 is GTSNPN and CDR2 is SVGIG (reference sequence). Losses at the gene ends were 3 bases for V and 1 base for J; bases not matched to a gene: 5. The CDR3 is 14 residues long. DNA of the CDR3: TGTGCCTGGAGGGGGACAGTACGGAACACTGAAGCTTTCTTT. It codes for CAWRGTVRNTEAFF.

The chain joins TRBV30 to TRBJ2-7; D is unclear. The V gene's germline CDR1 is GTSNPN and CDR2 SVGIG (reference sequence). Trimming removed 0 bases at V and 7 bases at J, with 7 bases between. The CDR3 totals 11 residues. This chain's CDR3 is CAWSVTPEQYF. CDR3 in DNA: TGTGCCTGGAGTGTTACCCCGGAGCAGTACTTC. Drawing the rest from reference TRBV30 and TRBJ2-7, the complete variable domain is SQTIHQWPATLVQPVGSPLSLECTVEGTSNPNLYWYRQAAGRGLQLLFYSVGIGQISSEVPQNLSASRPQDRQFILSSKKLLLSDSGFYLCAWSVTPEQYFGPGTRLTVT.

This rearrangement joins TRBV27 to TRBJ1-2; D perhaps matches TRBD1 (5 bases). With 2 bases removed from V and 4 bases from J, the gap between germline ends came to 11 bases. Germline CDR1 reads MNHEY; CDR2 reads SMNVEV (reference sequence). The CDR3 is made up of 14 amino acids. The CDR3 loop reads CASSLQGGPYGYTF. CDR3 in DNA: TGTGCCAGCAGTTTACAGGGTGGGCCCTATGGCTACACCTTC.